This TCR beta chain is from a study of T cell repertoires in cytomegalovirus infection. Study overall: Well-studied HLA-B-restricted epitopes and recently identified HLA-C-restricted epitopes of CMV were both used in the study. A matching HLA type, together with CMV infection, was signaled by public TCR beta signatures.

Study results and caveats: Totalled public TCR beta family frequency picked out people who carried CMV plus the relevant HLA. CMV-specific TCR beta clonotypes restricted by HLA-C were the ones dominating the ex vivo response.

Germline CDR1 SGDLS, CDR2 YYNGEE. V shed 0 bases and J shed 6 bases, with 22 bases lying between them. CDR3 length: 17 residues. Each CDR3 protein gets one entry after TCRdb re-called the reads with MiXCR. The repertoire consists of about 900,000 distinct CDR3 sequences, with around 32% occurring once and the leading ten covering 13%. Worth noting for this clonotype: Its antigen remains unknown.

The chain joins TRBV9 to TRBJ2-7; the D gene is possibly TRBD1 (6 bases). This receptor was taken from a human donor in good health (CMV status not recorded). Some clones in this sample may be carry-over from other donors' samples. This material consisted of cultured CD8+ T cells from PBMCs, taken from culture after CMV antigen stimulation. The CDR3 protein is CASSVVQGTFPTPEQYF. The CDR3 nucleotides are TGTGCCAGCAGCGTAGTCCAGGGGACATTCCCAACCCCCGAGCAGTACTTC.